The present T cell receptor beta chain was sequenced within a study of blood T cell repertoires in COVID-19. Study overall: Samples came from the United States, Italy and Spain, spanning acute and convalescent COVID-19.

Sequencing used immunoSEQ multiplex PCR; TCRdb keeps in-frame clones, though not all of them. The profile shows approximately 34,000 clones, around 87% of them singletons. CDR3 length equals 15 residues. Germline V CDR1 and CDR2: MNHEY, SMNVEV (reference sequence). Losses at the gene ends were 6 bases for V and 7 bases for J; bases not matched to a gene: 10. Material: peripheral blood. This TCR derives from a man aged 55 to 69 with active COVID-19. The rearrangement joins TRBV27 to TRBJ2-1; 9 nucleotides match TRBD1. The CDR3: CASSSGTGNWNEQFF. The CDR3 coding sequence is TGTGCCAGCAGCTCCGGGACAGGGAATTGGAATGAGCAGTTCTTC.